The 20 T cell receptor beta chains in this list originate from one sample, sequenced in a study of response to subunit inactivated influenza vaccine. TCRdb passed the RT-PCR reads through MiXCR, listing each CDR3 protein once. The profile shows 500,000 to 600,000 distinct CDR3 sequences, 14% of them singletons. Sequencing used PBMCs from blood, obtained roughly 12 days after vaccination. The receptors come from a man aged 45-65 years who received an inactivated influenza vaccine.

The chain combines TRBV7-2 with TRBJ2-7; D possibly corresponds to TRBD1 (5 bases). CDR3 length: 13 amino acids. Germline V gives CDR1 SGHTA, CDR2 FQGNSA. The V end was cut by 3 bases, the J end by 2 bases, with 8 bases between. In DNA form, the CDR3 reads TGTGCCAGCAGCTTTGGGGCCACCTACGAGCAGTACTTC. The encoded protein is CASSFGATYEQYF.

This clonotype came up many times. The rearrangement links TRBV7-9 to TRBJ2-7; 7 nucleotides align to TRBD1. CDR3 size: 14 residues. Germline V CDR1 and CDR2: SEHNR, FQNEAQ (reference sequence). With V trimmed by 5 bases and J by 3 bases, 7 bases remained unmatched. CDR3: CASSLGQVGYEQYF. As DNA, the CDR3 is TGTGCCAGCAGCCTCGGACAGGTCGGCTACGAGCAGTACTTC. The whole variable domain, filled in from reference TRBV7-9 and TRBJ2-7, reads DTGVSQNPRHKITKRGQNVTFRCDPISEHNRLYWYRQTLGQGPEFLTYFQNEAQLEKSRLLSDRFSAERPKGSFSTLEIQRTEQGDSAMYLCASSLGQVGYEQYFGPGTRLTVT.

This rearrangement joins TRBV27 to TRBJ2-3, with TRBD1 as a possible D gene (6 bases). CDR1 is MNHEY, CDR2 SMNVEV, per germline (reference sequence). The V gene lost 2 bases and the J gene lost 3 bases, with 12 bases spanning the gap. The CDR3 extends over 15 amino acids. DNA of the CDR3: TGTGCCAGCAGTTTAAGGGGGACCCCAACAGATACGCAGTATTTT. The encoded protein is CASSLRGTPTDTQYF.

This clonotype was seen a few times. The chain is built from TRBV27 and TRBJ1-1; 9 nucleotides match TRBD1. The V segment lost 2 bases and the J segment 2 bases; nucleotides outside the gene matches: 12. The CDR3 extends over 18 amino acids. Germline V gene lookup returns CDR1 MNHEY and CDR2 SMNVEV (reference sequence). The CDR3 DNA sequence: TGTGCCAGCAGTTTAAGGTTACCCGACAGGGGGGGAAACACTGAAGCTTTCTTT. As protein: CASSLRLPDRGGNTEAFF.

This clonotype came up a few times. The chain employs TRBV6-1 and TRBJ2-5, with 7 bases matching TRBD2. CDR1 and CDR2 from the germline V gene are MNHNS and SASEGT. This CDR3 has 14 residues. J was trimmed by 5 bases and V by 6 bases; bases with no gene match: 9. The CDR3 region has the DNA TGTGCCAGCAGACTGACTAGCAGTGGGGAGACCCAGTACTTC. It codes for CASRLTSSGETQYF.

The gene calls are TRBV12-3 or TRBV12-4 and TRBJ1-4; 9 bases fit TRBD1. The CDR3 contains 15 residues. Trimming removed 6 bases from V and 3 bases from J; junction bases left unmatched: 5. The DNA of the CDR3 is TGTGCCAGCAGGCAACAGGGGGCGGCTAATGAAAAACTGTTTTTT. Its protein is CASRQQGAANEKLFF.

The rearrangement uses TRBV5-1 and TRBJ1-1; unclear D gene. With 3 bases removed from V and 4 bases from J, the gap between germline ends came to 10 bases. Germline CDR1 SGHRS, CDR2 YFSETQ. CDR3 length: 13 residues. In DNA form, the CDR3 reads TGCGCCAGCAGCTCCCTCTTACCCACTGAAGCTTTCTTT. Translated, it gives CASSSLLPTEAFF.

The sample holds a few counts of this clonotype. The chain combines TRBV12-3 or TRBV12-4 with TRBJ1-5; D might be TRBD1 (6 bases). Between the trimmed V and J ends, which lost 5 bases and 9 bases, there was a span of 17 bases. The CDR3 contains 14 residues. The CDR3 nucleotides read TGTGCCAGCAGTCTCGGACAGCCGGGGGGGCCCCAGCATTTT. Its translation: CASSLGQPGGPQHF.

In its sample, this clonotype was seen many times. V is TRBV10-3 and J is TRBJ2-3; TRBD1 agrees at 9 bases. This CDR3 is 13 amino acids long. The J segment lost 3 bases and the V segment lost 9 bases, leaving 4 bases of the junction unmatched. CDR1 and CDR2 (germline): ENHRY, SYGVKD. CDR3 protein: CAIRQGVTDTQYF. The CDR3 DNA follows: TGTGCCATTAGACAGGGGGTAACAGATACGCAGTATTTT.

The chain combines TRBV18 with TRBJ2-1; possibly TRBD2 for D (5 bases). Trimming removed 1 base from V and 10 bases from J, with 11 bases in between. The CDR3 has 13 amino acids. Germline V gene data show CDR1 as KGHSH and CDR2 as LQKENI. The CDR3 loop is CASSPHPGGEQFF. In DNA form, the CDR3 reads TGTGCCAGCTCACCACACCCCGGCGGGGAGCAGTTCTTC.

The gene calls are TRBV19 and TRBJ2-3; 9 nucleotides align to TRBD1. J gave up 2 bases and V 10 bases, and 10 bases lay outside the gene matches. From germline, CDR1 is LNHDA and CDR2 SQIVND (reference sequence). The CDR3 is 15 amino acids. In DNA form, the CDR3 reads TGTGCCAAGGACAGGGGACCTTTCATCACAGATACGCAGTATTTT. This gives the protein CAKDRGPFITDTQYF.

This clonotype was counted only a few times. The genes are TRBV29-1 and TRBJ2-7, with a tentative D call TRBD2 (7 bases). Germline lookup yields CDR1 SQVTM and CDR2 ANQGSEA. This CDR3 comprises 13 residues. Trimming stripped 4 bases from V and 7 bases from J, with 17 bases between. The CDR3 region has the DNA TGCAGCGTTGTGCGGGGGCCGGTGGGGGAGCAGTACTTC. It codes for CSVVRGPVGEQYF.

This clonotype was counted only a few times. This chain connects TRBV6-6 to TRBJ1-4; D remains unclear. V was trimmed by 2 bases and J by 7 bases, leaving 8 bases between them. This CDR3 contains 13 residues. Germline V gene sequence: CDR1 MNHNY, CDR2 SVGAGI (reference sequence). The CDR3 nucleotides are TGTGCCAGCAGTTACGGCGGAGGTGAAAAACTGTTTTTT. It codes for CASSYGGGEKLFF.

The J gene is TRBJ1-1, the V gene TRBV28; D is uncertain. V dropped 4 bases and J dropped 11 bases, with 14 bases sitting between them. Germline V lookup: CDR1 MDHEN, CDR2 SYDVKM. The CDR3 covers 12 residues. The CDR3 region has the DNA TGTGCCAGCAGTTACACCCTGGCTTCCGCTTTCTTT. Translating gives CASSYTLASAFF.

This clonotype was counted ten times or more. The J gene is TRBJ2-4, the V gene TRBV12-3 or TRBV12-4, with D possibly matching TRBD2 (6 bases). V gave up 1 base and J gave up 6 bases, with 7 bases separating them. The CDR3 runs 13 residues. CDR3 sequence: CASSLGDLNIQYF. CDR3 nucleotides: TGTGCCAGCAGTTTAGGGGACTTAAACATTCAGTACTTC.

The V and J genes are TRBV4-3 and TRBJ2-3; no clear D gene. V dropped 0 bases and J dropped 0 bases, with 7 bases sitting between them. Germline lookup yields CDR1 LGHNA and CDR2 YSLEER. This CDR3 is 15 amino acids long. The CDR3 DNA reads TGCGCCAGCAGCCAAGAAATGACGAGCACAGATACGCAGTATTTT. It specifies CASSQEMTSTDTQYF.

The CDR3 spells CASSPLGVTEAFF. In DNA, the CDR3 is TGTGCCAGCAGCCCCCTCGGGGTAACTGAAGCTTTCTTT. The chain carries TRBV3-1 and TRBJ1-1, with unresolved D. This CDR3 is 13 amino acids long. V shed 4 bases and J shed 5 bases, with 11 bases lying between them. Germline values: CDR1 LGHDT, CDR2 YNNKEL (reference sequence).

The chain employs TRBV7-9 and TRBJ2-7; 7 positions agree with TRBD2. Germline CDR1 reads SEHNR; CDR2 reads FQNEAQ (reference sequence). With 1 base clipped from V and 4 bases from J, the junction kept 7 bases outside the gene matches. The CDR3 runs 15 residues. The chain's CDR3 is CASSLDAGEGYEQYF. In DNA, the CDR3 is TGTGCCAGCAGCTTAGATGCGGGAGAGGGTTACGAGCAGTACTTC.

This clonotype has only a few counts. The chain uses TRBV6-1 and TRBJ1-5; the match to TRBD1 covers 12 bases. The length of the CDR3 is 17 residues. The J segment lost 2 bases and the V segment lost 5 bases, leaving 7 bases of the junction unmatched. Germline CDR1 is MNHNS and CDR2 is SASEGT. CDR3 protein: CASSLSRDRGRNQPQHF. The CDR3 DNA reads as TGTGCCAGCAGTCTTAGCCGGGACAGGGGGCGCAATCAGCCCCAGCATTTT.

The gene calls are TRBV12-3 or TRBV12-4 and TRBJ2-1; 9 bases are shared with TRBD1. V was clipped by 5 bases and J by 4 bases; unmatched bases: 6. The CDR3 contains 15 residues. The CDR3 region is CASSPNRGLYNEQFF. The CDR3 bases are TGTGCCAGCAGTCCGAACAGGGGGCTTTACAATGAGCAGTTCTTC.